The sequence of this TCR beta chain was determined in a study of blood T cell repertoires in COVID-19. About the study: The cDNA or gDNA used as material had been derived from T cells, B-cell-depleted T cells, or PBMCs.

Measured with immunoSEQ multiplex PCR; TCRdb has only the in-frame clones, and not every one. Of 250,000 to 300,000 clones in the sample, 88% were seen once. Per germline, CDR1 SEHNR and CDR2 FQNEAQ (reference sequence). Trimming took off 1 base at V and 3 bases at J, with 15 bases between the two ends. The CDR3 is 16 amino acids. Sequenced material: PBMCs or T cells enriched from blood (not recorded which). This clonotype was obtained from a woman in her 30s who had recovered from COVID-19. The gene calls are TRBV7-9 and TRBJ1-1; perhaps TRBD1 as D (6 bases). This CDR3 is CASSLGETGTDTEAFF. Here the CDR3 DNA reads TGTGCCAGCAGCTTAGGAGAGACAGGTACCGACACTGAAGCTTTCTTT. The full variable domain, with the rest looked up from reference TRBV7-9 and TRBJ1-1, is DTGVSQNPRHKITKRGQNVTFRCDPISEHNRLYWYRQTLGQGPEFLTYFQNEAQLEKSRLLSDRFSAERPKGSFSTLEIQRTEQGDSAMYLCASSLGETGTDTEAFFGQGTRLTVV.